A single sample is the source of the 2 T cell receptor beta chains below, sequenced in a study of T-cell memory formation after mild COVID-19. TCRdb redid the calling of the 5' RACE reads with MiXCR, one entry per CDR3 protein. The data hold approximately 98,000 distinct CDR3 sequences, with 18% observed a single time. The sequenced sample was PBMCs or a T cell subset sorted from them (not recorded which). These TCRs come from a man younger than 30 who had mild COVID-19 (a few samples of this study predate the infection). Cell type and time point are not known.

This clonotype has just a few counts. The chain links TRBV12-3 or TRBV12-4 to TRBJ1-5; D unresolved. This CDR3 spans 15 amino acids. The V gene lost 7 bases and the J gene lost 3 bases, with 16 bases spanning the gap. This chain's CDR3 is CASTLSGQANQPQHF. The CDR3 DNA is TGTGCCAGCACCCTATCCGGGCAAGCCAATCAGCCCCAGCATTTT.

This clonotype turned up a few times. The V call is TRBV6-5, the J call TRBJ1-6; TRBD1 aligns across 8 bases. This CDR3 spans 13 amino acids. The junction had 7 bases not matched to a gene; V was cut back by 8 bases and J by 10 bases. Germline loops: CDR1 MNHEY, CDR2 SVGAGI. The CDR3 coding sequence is TGTGCCAGCGGGAACAGGGGGATCTCACCCCTCCACTTT. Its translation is CASGNRGISPLHF.